The clone carrying this T cell receptor (beta chain) was seen many times. What it recognizes is unknown. Constant-region reverse primers amplified full-length variable regions, followed by semi-nested Nested Universal Primer A PCR. TCRdb reanalysed the 5' RACE reads using MiXCR and keeps one entry per CDR3 protein. The table lists approximately 60,000 distinct CDR3 sequences, about 28% of them singletons. Tregs were sorted as CD4+CD25+CD127-/low cells. General study results and limits: Whole repertoires were not studied in the larger cohort, only one V-J beta rearrangement. Greatest tumor Treg TCR overlap was with tumor naive CD4+ cells. In terms of TCR gene usage, tumor memory CD4+ T cells clustered together with blood and lymph node memory CD4+ cells, as well as with lymph node naive CD4+ cells.

This receptor was taken from a female donor with breast cancer. Sequenced input: tumor-infiltrating Tregs sorted from the breast tumor.

The CDR3 coding sequence is TGTGCCACACAACAGGAGTTTATTAGCAATCAGCCCCAGCATTTT. Translation: CATQQEFISNQPQHF. V and J are TRBV6-1 and TRBJ1-5; the D gene is possibly TRBD1 (5 bases). CDR3 length: 15 residues. Deletions cut 10 bases from V and 0 bases from J, with 16 bases between. CDR1 MNHNS and CDR2 SASEGT come from the germline V gene.